This entry is about one T cell receptor (beta chain). MiXCR, applied by TCRdb to the RT-PCR reads, yields one record per CDR3 protein. This table holds almost 700,000 distinct CDR3 sequences, 14% found once. The sequenced sample was memory CD4+ T cells from blood. The clonotype was recovered from a female donor in good health, serving as a healthy control.

DNA for the CDR3: TGTGCCAGCAGCCATCGTCAGCGGGAGTATTTCGACGAGCAGTACTTC. Its translation: CASSHRQREYFDEQYF. V usage is TRBV4-2 and J usage is TRBJ2-7; 8 bases line up with TRBD2. After removal of 3 bases from V and 5 bases from J, the junction contained 12 bases not matched to a gene. Germline values: CDR1 LGHNA, CDR2 YNFKEQ. This CDR3 has 16 residues.